Presented here are 28 T cell receptor beta chains from one specimen sequenced in a study of cytomegalovirus exposure and HLA in healthy donors. Researchers ran the PCR with 60 Vbeta and 13 Jbeta primers. The repertoire was sequenced with immunoSEQ multiplex PCR; TCRdb's copy has only in-frame clones and lacks some. This table holds around 300,000 clones, approximately 70% found once. The specimen was PBMCs. All receptors come from a female donor in good health and CMV-seronegative.

The J gene is TRBJ2-1, the V gene TRBV9; 7 bases agree with TRBD2. V lost 4 bases to trimming and J lost 10 bases; unmatched junction nucleotides: 11. CDR3 length: 14 residues. CDR1 and CDR2 from the germline V gene are SGDLS and YYNGEE. This CDR3 is CASSPRTSNSEQFF. The CDR3 coding sequence is TGTGCCAGCAGCCCCCGGACTAGTAATAGCGAGCAGTTCTTC.

CDR3 nucleotide sequence: TGTGCCAGCAGCGTTGACAGGGGGCGGACTGAAGCTTTCTTT. This sequence encodes CASSVDRGRTEAFF. This sequence joins TRBV11-3 and TRBJ1-1, with TRBD1 matching over 10 bases. The V and J ends lost 5 bases and 5 bases, in that order; junction bases with no gene match: 5. In germline, CDR1 is SGHNT, CDR2 YENEEA. CDR3 length: 14 amino acids. The full variable domain, with the rest looked up from reference TRBV11-3 and TRBJ1-1, is EAGVVQSPRYKIIEKKQPVAFWCNPISGHNTLYWYLQNLGQGPELLIRYENEEAVDDSQLPKDRFSAERLKGVDSTLKIQPAELGDSAVYLCASSVDRGRTEAFFGQGTRLTVV.

The chain is built from TRBV29-1 and TRBJ1-1; 8 bases align to TRBD1. Germline CDR1 is SQVTM and CDR2 is ANQGSEA. V trimming: 7 bases; J trimming: 4 bases; junction bases outside the gene matches: 5. The CDR3 runs to 12 residues. CDR3 loop: CSADRGGTEAFF. CDR3 sequence (DNA): TGCAGCGCCGACAGGGGAGGCACTGAAGCTTTCTTT.

The table lists this clone with a few counts. The chain joins TRBV14 to TRBJ1-5; D not resolved. Trimming pared 6 bases from V and 0 bases from J, leaving 9 bases between. Germline V lookup: CDR1 SGHDN, CDR2 FVKESK. The CDR3 length is 14 residues. The CDR3 region is CASSSSNSNQPQHF. The CDR3 nucleotides read TGTGCCAGCAGTTCCTCTAATAGCAATCAGCCCCAGCATTTT.

The gene calls are TRBV7-2 and TRBJ2-7; 10 bases line up with TRBD1. Per germline, CDR1 SGHTA and CDR2 FQGNSA. The V segment lost 2 bases and the J segment 6 bases; nucleotides outside the gene matches: 13. CDR3 size: 17 residues. The CDR3 sequence: CASSLRQGALARSEQYF. CDR3 DNA: TGTGCCAGCAGCTTAAGACAGGGGGCTCTGGCTCGGAGCGAGCAGTACTTC. The variable domain in full, completed from reference TRBV7-2 and TRBJ2-7, reads GAGVSQSPSNKVTEKGKDVELRCDPISGHTALYWYRQSLGQGLEFLIYFQGNSAPDKSGLPSDRFSAERTGGSVSTLTIQRTQQEDSAVYLCASSLRQGALARSEQYFGPGTRLTVT.

This clone was seen a single time. The chain uses TRBV2 and TRBJ1-5, with TRBD1 as a possible D gene (5 bases). Looked up from germline, CDR1 is SNHLY and CDR2 is FYNNEI. CDR3 size: 14 residues. The V and J ends lost 6 bases and 1 base respectively, with 10 bases between them. The CDR3 loop reads CASRGPGSNQPQHF. The CDR3 region has the DNA TGTGCCAGCAGGGGGCCTGGAAGCAATCAGCCCCAGCATTTT. The full variable domain, rest sourced from reference TRBV2 and TRBJ1-5, is EPEVTQTPSHQVTQMGQEVILRCVPISNHLYFYWYRQILGQKVEFLVSFYNNEISEKSEIFDDQFSVERPDGSNFTLKIRSTKLEDSAMYFCASRGPGSNQPQHFGDGTRLSIL.

With regard to this clone: Other DNA variants within this sample encode the same CDR3. V is TRBV2 and J is TRBJ1-1; 7 bases fit TRBD1. The germline V gene has CDR1 SNHLY and CDR2 FYNNEI. The ends lost 6 bases at V and 1 base at J; junction bases unmatched: 2. CDR3 size: 13 residues. The CDR3 nucleotides read TGTGCCAGCAGAGGACAGGCGAACACTGAAGCTTTCTTT. The encoded protein is CASRGQANTEAFF.

This chain joins TRBV11-3 and TRBJ2-5, with 11 nucleotides matching TRBD2. Germline V lookup: CDR1 SGHNT, CDR2 YENEEA. After removal of 0 bases from V and 4 bases from J, the junction contained 7 bases not matched to a gene. The CDR3 covers 17 residues. CDR3 DNA sequence: TGTGCCAGCAGCTTAGATGGTAGCGGGAGGGCCGGAGAGACCCAGTACTTC. It translates to CASSLDGSGRAGETQYF.

This chain uses TRBV11-2 with TRBJ2-2; 11 bases are a match to TRBD1. Germline V gene sequence: CDR1 SGHAT, CDR2 FQNNGV. V lost 5 bases, J lost 0 bases, and 8 bases stayed unmatched. The CDR3 length is 18 residues. The CDR3 reads CASSPRTGGPPNTGELFF. CDR3 nucleotide sequence: TGTGCCAGCAGCCCCCGGACAGGGGGCCCTCCGAACACCGGGGAGCTGTTTTTT.

This chain joins TRBV6-5 and TRBJ1-1; a weak D match, TRBD1 (6 bases). The CDR3 covers 14 residues. The V end was cut by 2 bases, the J end by 1 base, with 8 bases between. Germline CDR1 MNHEY, CDR2 SVGAGI. CDR3 DNA sequence: TGTGCCAGCAGTTACGCGACAGGGAACACTGAAGCTTTCTTT. This encodes CASSYATGNTEAFF.

The chain couples TRBV27 to TRBJ1-2; tentatively, D is TRBD1 (6 bases). The CDR3 spans 14 residues. Trimming shortened V by 2 bases and J by 7 bases, and 14 bases separated the two germline ends. Germline values: CDR1 MNHEY, CDR2 SMNVEV (reference sequence). CDR3 loop: CASSLGGMGAGYTF. The CDR3 region has the DNA TGTGCCAGCAGTTTAGGGGGTATGGGGGCTGGCTACACCTTC.

The V gene is TRBV19, the J gene TRBJ1-1; weak D call: TRBD1 (6 bases). V dropped 3 bases and J dropped 0 bases, with 14 bases sitting between them. The CDR3 covers 16 residues. Germline V gives CDR1 LNHDA, CDR2 SQIVND (reference sequence). CDR3 amino acids: CASSIRGANLNTEAFF. The DNA for the CDR3 is TGTGCCAGTAGTATCAGGGGAGCGAACCTGAACACTGAAGCTTTCTTT.

This rearrangement joins TRBV5-1 to TRBJ2-7; weak D call: TRBD1 (6 bases). The CDR3 runs to 15 residues. Per the germline V gene, CDR1 is SGHRS and CDR2 is YFSETQ. The V gene lost 0 bases and the J gene lost 3 bases, with 13 bases spanning the gap. CDR3 in amino acids: CASSLDHRASYEQYF. CDR3 nucleotides: TGCGCCAGCAGCTTGGACCACAGGGCTAGCTACGAGCAGTACTTC. Variable domain in full (rest from reference TRBV5-1 and TRBJ2-7): KAGVTQTPRYLIKTRGQQVTLSCSPISGHRSVSWYQQTPGQGLQFLFEYFSETQRNKGNFPGRFSGRQFSNSRSEMNVSTLELGDSALYLCASSLDHRASYEQYFGPGTRLTVT.

There are a few counts of this clone. The chain couples TRBV18 to TRBJ2-1, with D possibly TRBD2 on 6 matching bases. This CDR3 contains 14 residues. Germline V gene data show CDR1 as KGHSH and CDR2 as LQKENI. The V end lost 3 bases, the J end lost 5 bases, and 11 bases lay between the germline ends. The CDR3 is CASSPGASDNEQFF. The CDR3 DNA sequence: TGTGCCAGCTCACCCGGGGCTAGCGACAATGAGCAGTTCTTC. Combining the CDR3 with reference TRBV18 and TRBJ2-1 gives the whole variable domain NAGVMQNPRHLVRRRGQEARLRCSPMKGHSHVYWYRQLPEEGLKFMVYLQKENIIDESGMPKERFSAEFPKEGPSILRIQQVVRGDSAAYFCASSPGASDNEQFFGPGTRLTVL.

A single count supports this clone. The rearrangement uses TRBV6-5 and TRBJ1-2; D unresolved. The CDR3 loop spans 12 amino acids. Trimming took off 0 bases at V and 4 bases at J, with 3 bases between the two ends. The germline V gene has CDR1 MNHEY and CDR2 SVGAGI. This CDR3 is CASSYSLYGYTF. Written as DNA, the CDR3 is TGTGCCAGCAGTTACTCCCTCTATGGCTACACCTTC.

This chain joins TRBV21-1 and TRBJ2-1; the table assigns TRBD1, which was not confirmed against the DNA. TRBV21-1 is annotated as a pseudogene. The CDR3 is 13 residues long. The CDR3 DNA sequence: TGTGCCAGCAGCCCCAGGCTATACAATGAGCAGTTCTTC. Its translation is CASSPRLYNEQFF.

The genes are TRBV18 and TRBJ1-2; TRBD1 matches at 7 bases. Germline CDR1 is KGHSH and CDR2 is LQKENI. This CDR3 region has 14 residues. Germline trimming cut 3 bases from V and 8 bases from J; bases unmatched to any gene: 9. The CDR3 region has the DNA TGTGCCAGCTCACCCGTGGACAGGAAGGGGGGCTACACCTTC. Translation: CASSPVDRKGGYTF. The full variable domain, its missing parts supplied by reference TRBV18 and TRBJ1-2, is NAGVMQNPRHLVRRRGQEARLRCSPMKGHSHVYWYRQLPEEGLKFMVYLQKENIIDESGMPKERFSAEFPKEGPSILRIQQVVRGDSAAYFCASSPVDRKGGYTFGSGTRLTVV.

The DNA for the CDR3 is TGTGCCAGCAGCCCGAGGACAGGGAACCAAGAGACCCAGTACTTC. Translated, it gives CASSPRTGNQETQYF. V and J are TRBV11-2 and TRBJ2-5; 8 bases are shared with TRBD1. Germline V gene data show CDR1 as SGHAT and CDR2 as FQNNGV. The CDR3 runs to 15 residues. The junction had 5 bases not matched to a gene; V was cut back by 5 bases and J by 0 bases.

V is TRBV27 and J is TRBJ2-4, with D possibly matching TRBD2 (6 bases). Trimming cost V 5 bases and J 5 bases, with 19 bases left between them. The germline V gene encodes CDR1 MNHEY and CDR2 SMNVEV (reference sequence). The CDR3 covers 16 residues. CDR3 residues: CASSTLYRGFQNIQYF. Written as DNA, the CDR3 is TGTGCCAGCAGTACCCTATATCGGGGGTTCCAAAACATTCAGTACTTC.

The chain uses TRBV19 and TRBJ1-2; 7 bases fit TRBD1. CDR3 length: 13 residues. V shed 8 bases and J 8 bases; nucleotides not matched to a gene: 11. Germline V gene lookup returns CDR1 LNHDA and CDR2 SQIVND (reference sequence). As DNA, the CDR3 is TGTGCCAGTGGTGGCAGGGGGTTTGGGGGCTACACCTTC. This sequence encodes CASGGRGFGGYTF.

In this sample, this clone turned up a few times. The chain couples TRBV5-1 to TRBJ2-3; 7 bases line up with TRBD2. In germline, CDR1 is SGHRS, CDR2 YFSETQ. V lost 2 bases, J lost 1 base, and 4 bases stayed unmatched. The CDR3 has 15 residues. CDR3 amino acids: CASSFAGAGTDTQYF. The CDR3 region has the DNA TGCGCCAGCAGCTTCGCGGGAGCTGGCACAGATACGCAGTATTTT.

This chain uses TRBV6-1 with TRBJ2-3, with a possible D match to TRBD1 (5 bases). Germline CDR1 and CDR2: MNHNS and SASEGT. The CDR3 length is 14 residues. Trimming pared 3 bases from V and 4 bases from J, leaving 11 bases between. As DNA, the CDR3 is TGTGCCAGCAGTGATCAGGGTCTGCCAGATACGCAGTATTTT. It translates to CASSDQGLPDTQYF.

This chain links TRBV27 with TRBJ2-3; 7 bases are a match to TRBD2. Germline loops: CDR1 MNHEY, CDR2 SMNVEV (reference sequence). V trimming: 10 bases; J trimming: 3 bases; junction bases outside the gene matches: 7. The CDR3 extends over 13 amino acids. The CDR3 coding sequence is TGTGCCACCGGTGGGGGGGGGACAGATACGCAGTATTTT. Translating gives CATGGGGTDTQYF.

This chain links TRBV6-6 with TRBJ2-7, with D possibly TRBD1 on 6 matching bases. The CDR3 totals 14 residues. Germline assignment: CDR1 MNHNY and CDR2 SVGAGI (reference sequence). The V end lost 6 bases, the J end lost 0 bases, and 12 bases lay between the germline ends. The CDR3 coding sequence is TGTGCCAGCAGGGGGGCCCGGAGCTCCTACGAGCAGTACTTC. This translates into CASRGARSSYEQYF.

This clone was counted once. The chain recombines TRBV4-1 with TRBJ2-7; a possible D gene is TRBD2 (5 bases). Trimming stripped 0 bases from V and 2 bases from J, with 11 bases between. This CDR3 has 15 residues. Germline CDR1 and CDR2: MGHRA and YSYEKL. CDR3 bases: TGCGCCAGCAGCCAAGAACTACCGGGAACCTACGAGCAGTACTTC. As protein: CASSQELPGTYEQYF.

The V and J genes are TRBV10-3 and TRBJ2-2; 8 positions agree with TRBD2. The trim removed 11 bases at V and 3 bases at J, leaving 20 bases unmatched. Germline CDR1 is ENHRY and CDR2 is SYGVKD. CDR3 length: 18 amino acids. CDR3 protein: CAASGPGGGLADTGELFF. In DNA form, the CDR3 reads TGTGCCGCCTCAGGTCCCGGGGGGGGCCTAGCAGACACCGGGGAGCTGTTTTTT.

The rearrangement joins TRBV19 to TRBJ2-2; 9 bases fit TRBD2. Germline lookup yields CDR1 LNHDA and CDR2 SQIVND (reference sequence). The junction had 5 bases not matched to a gene; V was cut back by 5 bases and J by 4 bases. The CDR3 loop spans 15 amino acids. The CDR3 DNA reads as TGTGCCAGTAGTGGGCTAGCGGGAATCACCGGGGAGCTGTTTTTT. This codes for CASSGLAGITGELFF.

This clone showed up just once. The chain joins TRBV4-2 to TRBJ2-5; TRBD2 aligns across 13 bases. Trimming at V came to 0 bases and at J to 5 bases, leaving 6 bases not matched to a gene. Germline-derived CDR1 and CDR2 are LGHNA and YNFKEQ. This CDR3 has 17 amino acids. The CDR3 DNA is TGTGCCAGCAGCCAAGATCGACTAGCGGGAGGAACCGAGACCCAGTACTTC. Translated, it gives CASSQDRLAGGTETQYF.